A selection of T cell receptor beta chains follows, all from one sample in a study of T-cell reconstitution after alpha-beta-depleted transplantation in children. TCRdb reanalysed the PCR reads using MiXCR and keeps one entry per CDR3 protein. The sample holds 500,000 to 600,000 distinct CDR3 sequences, roughly 33% seen once. Here the sequenced sample was PBMCs from the stem cell graft donor, taken from the stem cell graft. All receptors come from a human donor who donated a stem cell graft to a child with aplastic anemia. The CDR3 runs from the conserved cysteine through the conserved F or W. The order of the fields is CDR3 length, V gene, clone size, J gene, D gene, CDR3 protein, CDR3 DNA. A D gene is named only where the DNA matches it firmly. The size entry is marked missing in some rows and otherwise reads once, few, many or a size class.

len: 12; v_gene: TRBV29-1; abundance: few; j_gene: TRBJ1-2; d_gene: NA; CDR3aa: CSVGEGNYGYTF; CDR3nt: TGCAGCGTCGGTGAGGGGAACTATGGCTACACCTTC
len: 15; v_gene: TRBV18; abundance: NA; j_gene: TRBJ2-1; d_gene: TRBD2; CDR3aa: CASSPRREGNNEQFF; CDR3nt: TGTGCCAGCTCACCACGGCGGGAGGGGAACAATGAGCAGTTCTTC
len: 14; v_gene: TRBV20-1; abundance: few; j_gene: TRBJ2-7; d_gene: TRBD2; CDR3aa: CSALREGSSYEQYF; CDR3nt: TGCAGTGCCCTCCGGGAGGGGTCTTCCTACGAGCAGTACTTC
len: 17; v_gene: TRBV3-1; abundance: few; j_gene: TRBJ2-3; d_gene: TRBD2; CDR3aa: CASSRSGTSGRKGTQYF; CDR3nt: TGTGCCAGCAGCCGGTCCGGGACTAGCGGGAGAAAGGGTACGCAGTATTTT
len: 16; v_gene: TRBV14; abundance: NA; j_gene: TRBJ1-1; d_gene: NA; CDR3aa: CASSQTDPLMNTEAFF; CDR3nt: TGTGCCAGCAGCCAAACCGACCCGCTAATGAACACTGAAGCTTTCTTT
len: 15; v_gene: TRBV5-1; abundance: NA; j_gene: TRBJ2-2; d_gene: NA; CDR3aa: CASSPMKGDSGELFF; CDR3nt: TGCGCCAGCAGCCCCATGAAAGGGGATAGCGGGGAGCTGTTTTTT
len: 16; v_gene: TRBV4-2; abundance: few; j_gene: TRBJ1-1; d_gene: TRBD1; CDR3aa: CASSLGTGGSDTEAFF; CDR3nt: TGTGCCAGCAGCCTCGGGACAGGGGGTTCGGACACTGAAGCTTTCTTT
len: 15; v_gene: TRBV6-5; abundance: NA; j_gene: TRBJ2-3; d_gene: NA; CDR3aa: CASSYWGHSTDTQYF; CDR3nt: TGTGCCAGCAGTTACTGGGGGCATAGCACAGATACGCAGTATTTT
len: 14; v_gene: TRBV28; abundance: NA; j_gene: TRBJ1-2; d_gene: NA; CDR3aa: CASSSPSVNYGYTF; CDR3nt: TGTGCCAGCAGCTCCCCATCAGTTAACTATGGCTACACCTTC
len: 15; v_gene: TRBV19; abundance: NA; j_gene: TRBJ1-1; d_gene: NA; CDR3aa: CASSKGVSMNTEAFF; CDR3nt: TGTGCCAGTAGTAAGGGGGTTTCGATGAACACTGAAGCTTTCTTT
len: 13; v_gene: TRBV24-1; abundance: few; j_gene: TRBJ1-1; d_gene: NA; CDR3aa: CATSASSGAEAFF; CDR3nt: TGTGCCACCAGTGCAAGCTCGGGGGCTGAAGCTTTCTTT
len: 15; v_gene: TRBV18; abundance: once; j_gene: TRBJ2-3; d_gene: NA; CDR3aa: CASSRQVVLGDTQYF; CDR3nt: TGTGCCAGCTCAAGACAGGTCGTGCTAGGAGATACGCAGTATTTT
len: 14; v_gene: TRBV7-9; abundance: NA; j_gene: TRBJ2-1; d_gene: TRBD2; CDR3aa: CAISRAGSYNEQFF; CDR3nt: TGTGCCATCAGCCGAGCGGGATCGTACAATGAGCAGTTCTTC
len: 14; v_gene: TRBV28; abundance: few; j_gene: TRBJ2-7; d_gene: TRBD2; CDR3aa: CASSRPSGSYEQYF; CDR3nt: TGTGCCAGCAGCAGGCCTAGCGGGAGCTACGAGCAGTACTTC
len: 15; v_gene: TRBV18; abundance: NA; j_gene: TRBJ2-3; d_gene: TRBD2; CDR3aa: CASSRRQREADTQYF; CDR3nt: TGTGCCAGCTCTCGTCGCCAGCGGGAGGCAGATACGCAGTATTTT
len: 11; v_gene: TRBV29-1; abundance: NA; j_gene: TRBJ1-1; d_gene: NA; CDR3aa: CSASPNTEAFF; CDR3nt: TGCAGCGCCTCTCCGAACACTGAAGCTTTCTTT
len: 14; v_gene: TRBV28; abundance: once; j_gene: TRBJ2-2; d_gene: NA; CDR3aa: CASSFQGWTGELFF; CDR3nt: TGTGCCAGCAGTTTTCAGGGTTGGACCGGGGAGCTGTTTTTT
len: 16; v_gene: TRBV29-1; abundance: few; j_gene: TRBJ2-7; d_gene: NA; CDR3aa: CSVAPSLTLGSYEQYF; CDR3nt: TGCAGCGTTGCGCCCTCCCTTACCTTGGGGTCCTACGAGCAGTACTTC
len: 12; v_gene: TRBV4-3; abundance: NA; j_gene: TRBJ1-1; d_gene: NA; CDR3aa: CASSGLGTEAFF; CDR3nt: TGCGCCAGCAGTGGGTTAGGGACTGAAGCTTTCTTT
len: 17; v_gene: TRBV6-5; abundance: few; j_gene: TRBJ2-3; d_gene: TRBD1; CDR3aa: CASSFTGTGALADTQYF; CDR3nt: TGTGCCAGCAGTTTCACCGGGACAGGGGCTTTGGCAGATACGCAGTATTTT
len: 18; v_gene: TRBV18; abundance: NA; j_gene: TRBJ1-1; d_gene: TRBD1; CDR3aa: CASSLLNLQGAVNTEAFF; CDR3nt: TGTGCCAGCTCACTCTTAAATTTACAGGGGGCCGTGAACACTGAAGCTTTCTTT
len: 17; v_gene: TRBV7-2; abundance: few; j_gene: TRBJ2-1; d_gene: NA; CDR3aa: CASSFTVGGHSYNEQFF; CDR3nt: TGTGCCAGCAGCTTTACCGTCGGGGGTCACTCCTACAATGAGCAGTTCTTC
len: 14; v_gene: TRBV12-3/TRBV12-4; abundance: NA; j_gene: TRBJ1-2; d_gene: NA; CDR3aa: CASRDTGGNYGYTF; CDR3nt: TGTGCCAGCAGAGACACGGGGGGTAACTATGGCTACACCTTC
len: 14; v_gene: TRBV27; abundance: NA; j_gene: TRBJ2-7; d_gene: NA; CDR3aa: CASSLVSGYYEQYF; CDR3nt: TGTGCCAGCAGTTTGGTTAGCGGATACTACGAGCAGTACTTC
len: 14; v_gene: TRBV20-1; abundance: NA; j_gene: TRBJ1-4; d_gene: NA; CDR3aa: CSARRGATNEKLFF; CDR3nt: TGCAGTGCTAGACGGGGGGCTACTAATGAAAAACTGTTTTTT
len: 15; v_gene: TRBV6-2/TRBV6-3; abundance: NA; j_gene: TRBJ2-7; d_gene: TRBD1; CDR3aa: CASSSLPGQGNEQYF; CDR3nt: TGTGCCAGCAGTTCACTTCCGGGACAGGGTAACGAGCAGTACTTC
len: 15; v_gene: TRBV12-3/TRBV12-4; abundance: NA; j_gene: TRBJ1-2; d_gene: NA; CDR3aa: CASTNAGQLGNGYTF; CDR3nt: TGTGCCAGCACGAACGCCGGACAGTTAGGCAATGGCTACACCTTC
len: 14; v_gene: TRBV15; abundance: NA; j_gene: TRBJ1-2; d_gene: NA; CDR3aa: CATSRDRADYGYTF; CDR3nt: TGTGCCACCAGCAGAGATCGGGCAGACTATGGCTACACCTTC
len: 13; v_gene: TRBV27; abundance: NA; j_gene: TRBJ1-1; d_gene: NA; CDR3aa: CASSRGTRSEAFF; CDR3nt: TGTGCCAGCAGTCGCGGGACACGCTCTGAAGCTTTCTTT
len: 13; v_gene: TRBV20-1; abundance: once; j_gene: TRBJ1-2; d_gene: TRBD1; CDR3aa: CSATTGELYGYTF; CDR3nt: TGCAGTGCTACCACAGGGGAACTCTATGGCTACACCTTC
len: 14; v_gene: TRBV6-5; abundance: NA; j_gene: TRBJ1-5; d_gene: NA; CDR3aa: CASSSGRAFEPQHF; CDR3nt: TGTGCCAGCAGTTCAGGACGGGCCTTTGAGCCCCAGCATTTT
len: 14; v_gene: TRBV9; abundance: NA; j_gene: TRBJ2-3; d_gene: TRBD2; CDR3aa: CASSRGLAEDTQYF; CDR3nt: TGTGCCAGCAGCCGAGGACTAGCGGAAGATACGCAGTATTTT
len: 17; v_gene: TRBV5-1; abundance: NA; j_gene: TRBJ1-1; d_gene: NA; CDR3aa: CASSWRGRKSSGTEAFF; CDR3nt: TGCGCCAGCAGCTGGAGGGGCAGGAAGTCTTCAGGCACTGAAGCTTTCTTT
len: 16; v_gene: TRBV27; abundance: NA; j_gene: TRBJ2-7; d_gene: NA; CDR3aa: CASSPLDRTHSYEQYF; CDR3nt: TGTGCCAGCAGCCCTTTAGACAGGACCCATAGCTACGAGCAGTACTTC
len: 16; v_gene: TRBV4-3; abundance: NA; j_gene: TRBJ1-2; d_gene: TRBD1; CDR3aa: CASSQEQGASYYGYTF; CDR3nt: TGCGCCAGCAGCCAAGAACAGGGGGCGAGTTACTATGGCTACACCTTC
len: 15; v_gene: TRBV29-1; abundance: NA; j_gene: TRBJ2-6; d_gene: TRBD1; CDR3aa: CSVDRGPTGANVLTF; CDR3nt: TGCAGCGTCGACAGGGGACCTACTGGGGCCAACGTCCTGACTTTC
len: 14; v_gene: TRBV28; abundance: NA; j_gene: TRBJ2-7; d_gene: TRBD1; CDR3aa: CASCTGTGGDEQYF; CDR3nt: TGTGCCAGTTGTACCGGGACAGGGGGCGACGAGCAGTACTTC
len: 13; v_gene: TRBV29-1; abundance: NA; j_gene: TRBJ2-3; d_gene: TRBD2; CDR3aa: CSTWTSGTDTQYF; CDR3nt: TGCAGCACATGGACTAGCGGCACAGATACGCAGTATTTT
len: 16; v_gene: TRBV7-2; abundance: NA; j_gene: TRBJ1-5; d_gene: NA; CDR3aa: CASSLRVSGAGQPQHF; CDR3nt: TGTGCCAGCAGCCTCCGTGTTTCGGGGGCGGGTCAGCCCCAGCATTTT
len: 17; v_gene: TRBV12-3/TRBV12-4; abundance: NA; j_gene: TRBJ2-6; d_gene: TRBD1; CDR3aa: CASSPDRGESGANVLTF; CDR3nt: TGTGCCAGCAGCCCTGACAGGGGCGAGTCTGGGGCCAACGTCCTGACTTTC
len: 15; v_gene: TRBV29-1; abundance: few; j_gene: TRBJ2-5; d_gene: TRBD2; CDR3aa: CSVYLLAVERETQYF; CDR3nt: TGCAGCGTCTATCTACTAGCGGTCGAGAGGGAGACCCAGTACTTC
len: 14; v_gene: TRBV29-1; abundance: NA; j_gene: TRBJ2-7; d_gene: TRBD2; CDR3aa: CSVGSGRTTYEQYF; CDR3nt: TGCAGCGTTGGAAGCGGGAGGACAACCTACGAGCAGTACTTC
len: 14; v_gene: TRBV20-1; abundance: NA; j_gene: TRBJ2-1; d_gene: TRBD1; CDR3aa: CSAPQGSSYNEQFF; CDR3nt: TGCAGTGCTCCACAGGGGAGCTCCTACAATGAGCAGTTCTTC
len: 14; v_gene: TRBV20-1; abundance: few; j_gene: TRBJ2-5; d_gene: NA; CDR3aa: CSARESVFQETQYF; CDR3nt: TGCAGTGCTAGAGAATCGGTATTCCAAGAGACCCAGTACTTC
len: 13; v_gene: TRBV29-1; abundance: NA; j_gene: TRBJ2-5; d_gene: NA; CDR3aa: CSAYWGSQETQYF; CDR3nt: TGCAGCGCTTACTGGGGGAGCCAAGAGACCCAGTACTTC
len: 14; v_gene: TRBV9; abundance: NA; j_gene: TRBJ1-4; d_gene: NA; CDR3aa: CASSLQGWDEKLFF; CDR3nt: TGTGCCAGCAGCTTACAGGGTTGGGATGAAAAACTGTTTTTT
len: 16; v_gene: TRBV7-2; abundance: few; j_gene: TRBJ1-1; d_gene: NA; CDR3aa: CASSSIRRESNTEAFF; CDR3nt: TGTGCCAGCAGCTCGATTCGCAGGGAGTCGAACACTGAAGCTTTCTTT
len: 13; v_gene: TRBV5-1; abundance: NA; j_gene: TRBJ2-1; d_gene: NA; CDR3aa: CASRREFRDEQFF; CDR3nt: TGCGCCAGCAGACGGGAGTTCAGGGATGAGCAGTTCTTC
len: 18; v_gene: TRBV12-3/TRBV12-4; abundance: NA; j_gene: TRBJ2-3; d_gene: NA; CDR3aa: CASSRAHRDRPREDTQYF; CDR3nt: TGTGCCAGCAGCCGGGCCCACCGAGACAGGCCGAGGGAAGATACGCAGTATTTT
len: 14; v_gene: TRBV9; abundance: NA; j_gene: TRBJ1-2; d_gene: TRBD1; CDR3aa: CASSVGQGLDGYTF; CDR3nt: TGTGCCAGCAGCGTTGGACAGGGTCTTGATGGCTACACCTTC
len: 15; v_gene: TRBV7-2; abundance: few; j_gene: TRBJ2-7; d_gene: TRBD2; CDR3aa: CASSPLAGLSYEQYF; CDR3nt: TGTGCCAGCAGCCCTCTAGCGGGCCTCTCTTACGAGCAGTACTTC
len: 12; v_gene: TRBV6-1; abundance: NA; j_gene: TRBJ2-4; d_gene: NA; CDR3aa: CASSEGGNIQYF; CDR3nt: TGTGCCAGCAGTGAAGGTGGGAACATTCAGTACTTC
len: 13; v_gene: TRBV7-2; abundance: NA; j_gene: TRBJ1-2; d_gene: NA; CDR3aa: CASSLDFGVGYTF; CDR3nt: TGTGCCAGCAGCTTAGATTTCGGGGTTGGCTACACCTTC
len: 17; v_gene: TRBV7-9; abundance: NA; j_gene: TRBJ2-5; d_gene: TRBD2; CDR3aa: CASSSGLAGEGAETQYF; CDR3nt: TGTGCCAGCAGCTCGGGACTAGCGGGAGAAGGGGCGGAGACCCAGTACTTC
len: 12; v_gene: TRBV6-2/TRBV6-3; abundance: NA; j_gene: TRBJ2-7; d_gene: NA; CDR3aa: CASSLAVHEQYF; CDR3nt: TGTGCCAGCAGCTTGGCTGTCCACGAGCAGTACTTC
len: 12; v_gene: TRBV13; abundance: NA; j_gene: TRBJ1-1; d_gene: NA; CDR3aa: CASSKTNTEAFF; CDR3nt: TGTGCCAGCAGCAAAACCAACACTGAAGCTTTCTTT
len: 12; v_gene: TRBV10-3; abundance: NA; j_gene: TRBJ2-7; d_gene: NA; CDR3aa: CAISEHTYEQYF; CDR3nt: TGTGCCATCAGTGAACATACCTACGAGCAGTACTTC
len: 14; v_gene: TRBV27; abundance: few; j_gene: TRBJ2-1; d_gene: NA; CDR3aa: CASSLRQSYNEQFF; CDR3nt: TGTGCCAGCAGTTTACGACAGAGCTACAATGAGCAGTTCTTC
len: 15; v_gene: TRBV7-2; abundance: few; j_gene: TRBJ2-7; d_gene: NA; CDR3aa: CASSLGPEAGYEQYF; CDR3nt: TGTGCCAGCAGCTTAGGTCCTGAGGCGGGGTACGAGCAGTACTTC